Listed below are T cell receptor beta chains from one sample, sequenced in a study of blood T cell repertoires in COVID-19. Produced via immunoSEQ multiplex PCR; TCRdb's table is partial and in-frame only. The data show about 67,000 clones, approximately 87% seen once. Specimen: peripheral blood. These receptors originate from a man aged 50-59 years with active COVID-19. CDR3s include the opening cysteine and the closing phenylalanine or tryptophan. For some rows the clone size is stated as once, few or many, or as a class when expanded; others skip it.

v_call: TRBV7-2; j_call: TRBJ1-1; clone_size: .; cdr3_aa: CASSLTAMNTEAFF
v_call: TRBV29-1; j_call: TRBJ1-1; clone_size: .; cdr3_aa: CSVDRGFDEAFF
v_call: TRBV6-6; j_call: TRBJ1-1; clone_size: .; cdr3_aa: CASSSTGINTEAFF
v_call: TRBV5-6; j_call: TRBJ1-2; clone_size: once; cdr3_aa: CASIWDSQATSSYGYTF
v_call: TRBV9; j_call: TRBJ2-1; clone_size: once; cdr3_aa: CASSVAPAVYNEQFF
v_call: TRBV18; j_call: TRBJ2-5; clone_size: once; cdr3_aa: CASSRRTGGAETQYF
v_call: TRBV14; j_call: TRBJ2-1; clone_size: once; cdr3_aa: CASSQADFRGPSTLYNEQFF
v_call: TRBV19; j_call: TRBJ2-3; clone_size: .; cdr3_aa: CASRGGLTDTQYF
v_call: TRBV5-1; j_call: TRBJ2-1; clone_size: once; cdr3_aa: CASSLVVGAHNEQFF
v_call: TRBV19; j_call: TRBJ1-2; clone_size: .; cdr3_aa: CASSRGQGNGYTF
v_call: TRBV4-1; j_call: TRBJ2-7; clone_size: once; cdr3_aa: CASSQEPRGHEQYF
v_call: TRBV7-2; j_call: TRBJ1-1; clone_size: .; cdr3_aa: CASSLDRNTEAFF
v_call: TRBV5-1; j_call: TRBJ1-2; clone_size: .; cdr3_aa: CASSGTNQGAQGYTF
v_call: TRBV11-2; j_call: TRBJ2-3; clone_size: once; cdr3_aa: CASSLDWRGGTDTQYF
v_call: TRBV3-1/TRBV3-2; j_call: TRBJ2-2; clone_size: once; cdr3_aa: CASSIHTSGPGRELFF
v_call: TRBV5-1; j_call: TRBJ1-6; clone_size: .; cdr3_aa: CASSLGGSYNSPLHF
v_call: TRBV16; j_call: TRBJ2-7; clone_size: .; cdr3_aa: CASSRSNRVREQYF
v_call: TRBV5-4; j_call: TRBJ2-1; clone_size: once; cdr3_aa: CASSLTGQGRSEQFF
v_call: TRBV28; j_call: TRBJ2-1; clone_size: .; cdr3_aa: CASSLPSGHAYNEQFF
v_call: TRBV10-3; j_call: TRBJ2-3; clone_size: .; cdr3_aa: CAISSGGSSTDTQYF
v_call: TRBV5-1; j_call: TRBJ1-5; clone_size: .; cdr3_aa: CASSLGTGGGPQHF
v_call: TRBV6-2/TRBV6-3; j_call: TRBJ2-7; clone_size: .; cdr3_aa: CASSYGQGGYEQYF
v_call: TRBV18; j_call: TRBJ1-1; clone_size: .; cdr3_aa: CASSLGQAREAFF
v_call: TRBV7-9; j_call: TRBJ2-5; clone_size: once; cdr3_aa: CASSSEETQYF
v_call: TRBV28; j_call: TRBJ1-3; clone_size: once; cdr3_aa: CASRPQGSGNTIYF
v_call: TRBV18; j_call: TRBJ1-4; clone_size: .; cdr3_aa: CASSPGQGAHGEKLFF
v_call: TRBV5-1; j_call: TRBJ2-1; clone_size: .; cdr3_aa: CASSLDSSSYNEQFF
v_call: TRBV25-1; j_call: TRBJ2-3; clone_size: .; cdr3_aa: CASSDPGHSTDTQYF
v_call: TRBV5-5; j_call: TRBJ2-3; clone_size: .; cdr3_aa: CATAEGQGAFTDTQYF
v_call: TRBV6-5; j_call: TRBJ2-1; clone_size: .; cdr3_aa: CASTGQVFSYNEQFF
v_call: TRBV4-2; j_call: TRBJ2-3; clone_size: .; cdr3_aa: CASSQFSGLAGGPDTQYF
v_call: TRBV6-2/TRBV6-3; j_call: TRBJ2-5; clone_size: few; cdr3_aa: CASSYSGRSETQYF
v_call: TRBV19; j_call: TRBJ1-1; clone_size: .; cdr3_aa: CASRKDPGLTEAFF
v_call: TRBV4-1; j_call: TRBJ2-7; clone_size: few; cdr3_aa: CASSQRVGGSYEQYF
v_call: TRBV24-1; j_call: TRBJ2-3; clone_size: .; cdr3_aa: CATSDLRGTSGGALTDTQYF
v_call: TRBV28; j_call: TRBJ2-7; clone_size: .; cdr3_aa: CASSTSGNYEQYF
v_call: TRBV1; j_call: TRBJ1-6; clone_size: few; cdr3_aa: CTSSQRTGTSYRPAYILDSPLHF
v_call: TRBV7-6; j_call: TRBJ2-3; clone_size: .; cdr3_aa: CASRPLAGVYTDTQYF
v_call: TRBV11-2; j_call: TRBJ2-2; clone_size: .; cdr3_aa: CASSLGQGPSSGELFF
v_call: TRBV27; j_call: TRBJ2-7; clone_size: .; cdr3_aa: CASSLTASSYEQYF
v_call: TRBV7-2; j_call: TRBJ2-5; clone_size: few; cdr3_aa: CASSLVPSGGHEETQYF
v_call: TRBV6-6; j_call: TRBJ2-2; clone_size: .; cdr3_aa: CASVPGLNTGELFF
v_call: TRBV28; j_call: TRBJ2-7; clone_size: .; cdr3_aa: CASNSHGDYETYEQYF
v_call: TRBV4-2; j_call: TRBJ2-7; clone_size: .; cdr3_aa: CASSQMDRGYEQYF
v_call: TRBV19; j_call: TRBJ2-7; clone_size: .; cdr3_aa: CASSPLGDSYEQYF
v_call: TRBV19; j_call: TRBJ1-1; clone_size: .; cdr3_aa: CASIRQGATEAFF
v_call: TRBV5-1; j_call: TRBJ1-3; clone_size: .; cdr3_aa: CASSPRTGTGNTIYF
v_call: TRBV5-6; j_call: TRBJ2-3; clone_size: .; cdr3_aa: CASSFGLVPDTQYF
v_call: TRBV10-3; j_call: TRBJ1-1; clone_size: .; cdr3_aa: CAISDQGRGALNTEAFF
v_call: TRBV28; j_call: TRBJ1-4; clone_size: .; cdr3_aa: CASSLGTGGEKLFF
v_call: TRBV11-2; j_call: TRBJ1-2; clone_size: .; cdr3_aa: CASSGQGGTYGYTF
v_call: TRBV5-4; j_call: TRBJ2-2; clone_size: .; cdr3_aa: CASSLVGAWTGELFF
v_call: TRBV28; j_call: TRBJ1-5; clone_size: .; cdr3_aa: CASSLDSFRHF